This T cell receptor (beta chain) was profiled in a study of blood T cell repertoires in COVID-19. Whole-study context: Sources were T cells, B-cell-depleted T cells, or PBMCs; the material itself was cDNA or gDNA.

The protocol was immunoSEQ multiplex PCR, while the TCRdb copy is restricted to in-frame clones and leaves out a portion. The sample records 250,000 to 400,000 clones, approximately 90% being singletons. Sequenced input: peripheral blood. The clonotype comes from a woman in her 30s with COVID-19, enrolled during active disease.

CDR3 loop: CASSEAGGWGGSPLHF. DNA for the CDR3: TGTGCCAGCAGTGAAGCGGGGGGATGGGGAGGGTCACCCCTCCACTTT. The rearrangement links TRBV6-1 to TRBJ1-6; D is possibly TRBD1 (5 bases). With 0 bases removed from V and 10 bases from J, the gap between germline ends came to 16 bases. In germline, CDR1 is MNHNS, CDR2 SASEGT. This CDR3 has 16 amino acids.